This T cell receptor (beta chain) was observed in a study of blood T cell repertoires in COVID-19. Study background: There were acute and convalescent COVID-19 samples, and they came from the United States, Italy and Spain.

As handled by the study authors: Estimated nucleated cell counts came from reference gene primer amplification. Assay: immunoSEQ multiplex PCR; the TCRdb copy retains only in-frame clones and omits some. The V and J calls and the clone size are those of that table, but D and trimming were determined from the DNA. This table holds around 110,000 clones, approximately 84% found once. The material sequenced was peripheral blood. The TCR originated in a middle-aged man with acute or convalescent COVID-19.

The CDR3 nucleotides are TGTGCCAGTCGATCAGGCACGAACACCGGGGAGCTGTTTTTT. As protein: CASRSGTNTGELFF. The rearrangement joins TRBV6-5 to TRBJ2-2; D not resolved. Germline CDR1 reads MNHEY; CDR2 reads SVGAGI. The CDR3 spans 14 residues. V shed 9 bases and J shed 0 bases, with 11 bases lying between them.